Listed below are T cell receptor beta chains from one sample, sequenced in a study of cytomegalovirus exposure and HLA in healthy donors. The assay was immunoSEQ multiplex PCR, and TCRdb's table has in-frame clones only and misses some. The sample lists about 160,000 clones; roughly four fifths were seen once. The sample comprised PBMCs. Receptors originate from a man aged 40-50 years in good health and CMV-seronegative. CDR3s include the opening cysteine and the closing phenylalanine or tryptophan. D genes are given only for firm matches. Some rows have no size entry. The others give once, few or many, or a class for an expanded clone.

v_call: TRBV5-1
j_call: TRBJ2-2
clone_size: -
d_call: -
cdr3_nt: TGCGCCAGCAGCTTGGGACAGAACACCGGGGAGCTGTTTTTT
cdr3_aa: CASSLGQNTGELFF

v_call: TRBV19
j_call: TRBJ2-1
clone_size: -
d_call: -
cdr3_nt: TGTGCCAGTAGTATAACTAGTAGCTCCTACAATGAGCAGTTCTTC
cdr3_aa: CASSITSSSYNEQFF

v_call: TRBV19
j_call: TRBJ1-2
clone_size: -
d_call: -
cdr3_nt: TGTGCCAGTAGTTCCGTGGGGCAGGGGCTGTTGATCTATGGCTACACCTTC
cdr3_aa: CASSSVGQGLLIYGYTF

v_call: TRBV6-1
j_call: TRBJ1-5
clone_size: -
d_call: -
cdr3_nt: TGTGCCAGCAGTGAATTGGAGTTTGTTTGGGGCAATCAGCCCCAGCATTTT
cdr3_aa: CASSELEFVWGNQPQHF

v_call: TRBV11-2
j_call: TRBJ2-3
clone_size: -
d_call: TRBD1
cdr3_nt: TGTGCCAGCAGGCCCACAGGGGCCCGCACAGATACGCAGTATTTT
cdr3_aa: CASRPTGARTDTQYF

v_call: TRBV12-5
j_call: TRBJ1-2
clone_size: few
d_call: -
cdr3_nt: TGTGCTAGTGGTTTGGTACAGGGAGAATATGGCTACACCTTC
cdr3_aa: CASGLVQGEYGYTF

v_call: TRBV29-1
j_call: TRBJ2-7
clone_size: few
d_call: -
cdr3_nt: TGCAGCGTTGCGGGAGACTCCTACGAGCAGTACTTC
cdr3_aa: CSVAGDSYEQYF

v_call: TRBV2
j_call: TRBJ2-7
clone_size: -
d_call: -
cdr3_nt: TGTGCCAGCACTCCGTTCCAGGGGGGATCCTACGAGCAGTACTTC
cdr3_aa: CASTPFQGGSYEQYF

v_call: TRBV7-3
j_call: TRBJ1-1
clone_size: -
d_call: TRBD1
cdr3_nt: TGTGCCAGCAGCTCCCGACAGGGTCAGGGTGAAGCTTTCTTT
cdr3_aa: CASSSRQGQGEAFF

v_call: TRBV27
j_call: TRBJ1-1
clone_size: -
d_call: -
cdr3_nt: TGTGCCAGCAGTAGACAAATGAATTCTATGAACACTGAAGCTTTCTTT
cdr3_aa: CASSRQMNSMNTEAFF

v_call: TRBV7-9
j_call: TRBJ2-7
clone_size: -
d_call: TRBD2
cdr3_nt: TGTGCCAGCAGCCGTGGGACTAGCGGGACCTACGAGCAGTACTTC
cdr3_aa: CASSRGTSGTYEQYF

v_call: TRBV27
j_call: TRBJ1-5
clone_size: -
d_call: -
cdr3_nt: TGTGCCAGCAGGGGGGGGGATCAGCCCCAGCATTTT
cdr3_aa: CASRGGDQPQHF

v_call: TRBV7-8
j_call: TRBJ1-6
clone_size: few
d_call: TRBD1
cdr3_nt: TGTGCCAGCTCCCCAGGGGGGAATTCACCCCTCCACTTT
cdr3_aa: CASSPGGNSPLHF

v_call: TRBV28
j_call: TRBJ1-2
clone_size: -
d_call: TRBD1
cdr3_nt: TGTGCCAGCAGTTTACTGGGACAGTCTTACTATGGCTACACCTTC
cdr3_aa: CASSLLGQSYYGYTF

v_call: TRBV11-3
j_call: TRBJ2-2
clone_size: -
d_call: TRBD2
cdr3_nt: TGTGCCAGCAGCCAGCAAGGGGCTAGCGGTACCGGGGAGCTGTTTTTT
cdr3_aa: CASSQQGASGTGELFF

v_call: TRBV28
j_call: TRBJ2-3
clone_size: once
d_call: -
cdr3_nt: TGTGCCAGCAGTTTTGGCGCCAGGTCACCAGATACGCAGTATTTT
cdr3_aa: CASSFGARSPDTQYF

v_call: TRBV19
j_call: TRBJ2-2
clone_size: -
d_call: -
cdr3_nt: TGTGCCAGTAGTGGGGGAGGGAACACCGGGGAGCTGTTTTTT
cdr3_aa: CASSGGGNTGELFF

v_call: TRBV28
j_call: TRBJ2-1
clone_size: few
d_call: -
cdr3_nt: TGTGCCATAAATACCGGGACACATTACAATGAGCAGTTCTTC
cdr3_aa: CAINTGTHYNEQFF

v_call: TRBV19
j_call: TRBJ2-7
clone_size: -
d_call: -
cdr3_nt: TGTGCCAGCCAACGGGATTTTAGCTCCTACGAGCAGTACTTC
cdr3_aa: CASQRDFSSYEQYF

v_call: TRBV6-6
j_call: TRBJ1-2
clone_size: -
d_call: -
cdr3_nt: TGTGCCAGCAGTTACTCTAGCGGAAACTATGGCTACACCTTC
cdr3_aa: CASSYSSGNYGYTF

v_call: TRBV4-1
j_call: TRBJ1-2
clone_size: -
d_call: TRBD1
cdr3_nt: TGCGCCAGCAGCCAAGATGGGGGGACAGGGGTTAATGGCTACACCTTC
cdr3_aa: CASSQDGGTGVNGYTF

v_call: TRBV11-2
j_call: TRBJ1-3
clone_size: -
d_call: -
cdr3_nt: TGTGCCAGCAGTCTAGCCGCCCGGCTAGGTTCCAACACCATATATTTT
cdr3_aa: CASSLAARLGSNTIYF

v_call: TRBV19
j_call: TRBJ1-5
clone_size: -
d_call: TRBD1
cdr3_nt: TGTGCCAGTACTAACCCCAGGGGGCGTCAGCCCCAGCATTTT
cdr3_aa: CASTNPRGRQPQHF

v_call: TRBV5-1
j_call: TRBJ2-5
clone_size: -
d_call: -
cdr3_nt: TGCGCCAGCAGCCTCACCTCGGGGAAGGAGACCCAGTACTTC
cdr3_aa: CASSLTSGKETQYF

v_call: TRBV7-9
j_call: TRBJ2-6
clone_size: -
d_call: TRBD1
cdr3_nt: TGTTCCAGCAGTCCGAAGGGGGCGGAAGGGGCCAACGTCCTGACTTTC
cdr3_aa: CSSSPKGAEGANVLTF

v_call: TRBV9
j_call: TRBJ1-1
clone_size: -
d_call: -
cdr3_nt: TGTGCCAGCAGCCCCCGATCGGGCACTGAAGCTTTCTTT
cdr3_aa: CASSPRSGTEAFF

v_call: TRBV5-1
j_call: TRBJ2-1
clone_size: -
d_call: TRBD2
cdr3_nt: TGCGCCAGCCGCGGATCGGGGGGGGCTTACAATGAGCAGTTCTTC
cdr3_aa: CASRGSGGAYNEQFF

v_call: TRBV4-1
j_call: TRBJ2-5
clone_size: -
d_call: -
cdr3_nt: TGCGCCAGCAGCCGACTACCGGGACATAATGTTCAAGAGACCCAGTACTTC
cdr3_aa: CASSRLPGHNVQETQYF

v_call: TRBV7-9
j_call: TRBJ2-3
clone_size: once
d_call: -
cdr3_nt: TGTGCCAGCAGCCCGGGACTCCGCACAGATACGCAGTATTTT
cdr3_aa: CASSPGLRTDTQYF

v_call: TRBV6-1
j_call: TRBJ2-7
clone_size: -
d_call: -
cdr3_nt: TGTGCCAGCAGACCCGCCGGGCAGGGTTGGCACGAGCAGTACTTC
cdr3_aa: CASRPAGQGWHEQYF

v_call: TRBV9
j_call: TRBJ1-1
clone_size: -
d_call: -
cdr3_nt: TGTGCCAGCAGCGGGGTCCATCAGGACACTGAAGCTTTCTTT
cdr3_aa: CASSGVHQDTEAFF

v_call: TRBV5-1
j_call: TRBJ2-3
clone_size: -
d_call: TRBD2
cdr3_nt: TGCGCCAGCAGCACGGGACTAGCGGGGGCCGGAGATACGCAGTATTTT
cdr3_aa: CASSTGLAGAGDTQYF

v_call: TRBV4-2
j_call: TRBJ2-2
clone_size: -
d_call: -
cdr3_nt: TGTGCCAGCAGCCAAGAACTAGGGCGAGGGTACGGGGAGCTGTTTTTT
cdr3_aa: CASSQELGRGYGELFF

v_call: TRBV15
j_call: TRBJ2-1
clone_size: -
d_call: -
cdr3_nt: TGTGCCACCAGCAGCGGGAGTCCCCTTTACAATGAGCAGTTCTTC
cdr3_aa: CATSSGSPLYNEQFF

v_call: TRBV19
j_call: TRBJ2-1
clone_size: -
d_call: -
cdr3_nt: TGTGCCAGTAGTATAGTAGGAGGGATTTCCTACAATGAGCAGTTCTTC
cdr3_aa: CASSIVGGISYNEQFF

v_call: TRBV30
j_call: TRBJ2-1
clone_size: -
d_call: TRBD2
cdr3_nt: TGTGCCTGGAACTCCGGAGCGGGAGCATACAATGAGCAGTTCTTC
cdr3_aa: CAWNSGAGAYNEQFF

v_call: TRBV27
j_call: TRBJ2-7
clone_size: -
d_call: TRBD2
cdr3_nt: TGTGCCAGCAGTTTATCCAGGACTAGCGGGAGATCCCCTCCCCACGAGCAGTACTTC
cdr3_aa: CASSLSRTSGRSPPHEQYF

v_call: TRBV13
j_call: TRBJ2-2
clone_size: -
d_call: -
cdr3_nt: TGTGCCAGCAGCCATAGCGGATCGAACACCGGGGAGCTGTTTTTT
cdr3_aa: CASSHSGSNTGELFF

v_call: TRBV30
j_call: TRBJ2-6
clone_size: once
d_call: TRBD1
cdr3_nt: TGTGCCTGGAGTGTAGGGACAGAGACGGTGGGGGCCAACGGCCTGACTTTC
cdr3_aa: CAWSVGTETVGANGLTF

v_call: TRBV28
j_call: TRBJ1-5
clone_size: -
d_call: -
cdr3_nt: TGTGCCAGCAGTCCGGGAAACAATCAGCCCCAGCATTTT
cdr3_aa: CASSPGNNQPQHF

v_call: TRBV27
j_call: TRBJ2-1
clone_size: -
d_call: -
cdr3_nt: TGTGCCAGCAGTTTAAGTTACAGGGAGAATGAGCAGTTCTTC
cdr3_aa: CASSLSYRENEQFF

v_call: TRBV11-2
j_call: TRBJ2-7
clone_size: few
d_call: TRBD2
cdr3_nt: TGTGCCAGCAGCTTGGACGTCCCGGGACTAGGAAGAACCTACGAGCAGTACTTC
cdr3_aa: CASSLDVPGLGRTYEQYF

v_call: TRBV18
j_call: TRBJ1-4
clone_size: -
d_call: -
cdr3_nt: TGTGCCAGCTCACCGACCGGCCAGGGAACTAATGAAAAACTGTTTTTT
cdr3_aa: CASSPTGQGTNEKLFF

v_call: TRBV19
j_call: TRBJ1-2
clone_size: -
d_call: TRBD1
cdr3_nt: TGTGCCAGTAGCTCCGGGACAGGGAGAGCTAACTATGGCTACACCTTC
cdr3_aa: CASSSGTGRANYGYTF

v_call: TRBV28
j_call: TRBJ2-7
clone_size: -
d_call: TRBD1
cdr3_nt: TGTGCCAGCAGTCCGACAGGGGGATCGGACGAGCAGTACTTC
cdr3_aa: CASSPTGGSDEQYF

v_call: TRBV19
j_call: TRBJ2-1
clone_size: -
d_call: TRBD2
cdr3_nt: TGTGCCAGTAGTATATGGCTAGCGGGAGACTTTTTCAATGAGCAGTTCTTC
cdr3_aa: CASSIWLAGDFFNEQFF

v_call: TRBV4-2
j_call: TRBJ1-1
clone_size: -
d_call: TRBD1
cdr3_nt: TGTGCCAGCAGCCATGCACAGGGGGGAGAGGACACTGAAGCTTTCTTT
cdr3_aa: CASSHAQGGEDTEAFF

v_call: TRBV7-9
j_call: TRBJ1-1
clone_size: -
d_call: TRBD1
cdr3_nt: TGTGCCAGCAGCCCCCGGACAGGGGGCAGGGAGACTGAAGCTTTCTTT
cdr3_aa: CASSPRTGGRETEAFF

v_call: TRBV30
j_call: TRBJ1-2
clone_size: -
d_call: -
cdr3_nt: TGTGCCTGGAGTGTAGTTGGGGGGGGCGCCCGTGGAGGCTACACCTTC
cdr3_aa: CAWSVVGGGARGGYTF

v_call: TRBV7-9
j_call: TRBJ2-7
clone_size: -
d_call: -
cdr3_nt: TGTGCCAGCAGCTTTACCGGCTACGAGCAGTACTTC
cdr3_aa: CASSFTGYEQYF

v_call: TRBV28
j_call: TRBJ2-1
clone_size: few
d_call: -
cdr3_nt: TGTGCCAGCAGTTTCAGACAGAGGACCTACAATGAGCAGTTCTTC
cdr3_aa: CASSFRQRTYNEQFF

v_call: TRBV19
j_call: TRBJ2-2
clone_size: -
d_call: -
cdr3_nt: TGTGCCAGTAACGAACGACGGGGGACCGGGGAGCTGTTTTTT
cdr3_aa: CASNERRGTGELFF